These T cell receptor beta chains were read from a single sample in a study of T cells after somatic rescue of genetic block. Assay: immunoSEQ multiplex PCR; the TCRdb copy retains only in-frame clones and omits some. The table has 110,000 or so clones, 85% to 95% seen once. Sequencing used peripheral blood mononuclear cells (PBMCs). The receptors were gathered from a woman aged 18-29 years. Each CDR3 is given with its conserved first and last residue. The D gene is left open where the match is weak. Part of the rows lack a size; the others show once, few, many or a class for expanded clones.

V	J	size	D	CDR3	DNA
TRBV10-3	TRBJ2-5	few	.	CAISSGQNGAETQYF	TGTGCCATCAGCTCCGGGCAAAACGGGGCGGAGACCCAGTACTTC
TRBV28	TRBJ1-6	.	.	CASSLGSRGLGYNSPLHF	TGTGCCAGCAGTTTAGGGTCAAGGGGGTTAGGGTATAATTCACCCCTCCACTTT
TRBV5-1	TRBJ1-3	.	.	CASREGDGNTIYF	TGCGCCAGCCGGGAGGGGGACGGAAACACCATATATTTT
TRBV30	TRBJ1-5	.	.	CAWSRRGVPSNQPQHF	TGTGCCTGGAGTCGTCGGGGGGTACCTAGCAATCAGCCCCAGCATTTT
TRBV5-1	TRBJ2-5	.	TRBD1	CASSSQGEETQYF	TGCGCCAGCAGCTCGCAGGGGGAAGAGACCCAGTACTTC
TRBV30	TRBJ2-5	once	.	CAWRGGLETQYF	TGTGCCTGGAGGGGGGGGCTAGAGACCCAGTACTTC
TRBV9	TRBJ1-1	.	.	CASSVEGRTEAFF	TGTGCCAGCAGCGTAGAGGGCCGCACTGAAGCTTTCTTT
TRBV4-1	TRBJ2-5	.	TRBD2	CASSQVGLDPQETQYF	TGCGCCAGCAGCCAAGTAGGACTAGACCCCCAAGAGACCCAGTACTTC
TRBV7-2	TRBJ2-2	.	.	CASSLRPGWSTGELFF	TGTGCCAGCAGCCTTCGTCCAGGGTGGAGCACCGGGGAGCTGTTTTTT
TRBV10-1	TRBJ2-7	.	.	CASSESMTGAIYEQYF	TGCGCCAGCAGTGAGTCTATGACAGGCGCAATATACGAGCAGTACTTC
TRBV2	TRBJ1-2	.	TRBD1	CASNPDRVDYGYTF	TGTGCCAGCAATCCGGACAGGGTCGACTATGGCTACACCTTC
TRBV5-1	TRBJ2-7	.	.	CASSFREAYEQYF	TGCGCCAGCAGCTTCAGAGAAGCCTACGAGCAGTACTTC
TRBV6-6	TRBJ1-5	.	.	CASSYLTDQPQHF	TGTGCCAGCAGTTACTTAACAGATCAGCCCCAGCATTTT
TRBV18	TRBJ2-1	.	.	CASSPSGTRNYNEQFF	TGTGCCAGCTCACCTTCCGGGACACGGAACTACAATGAGCAGTTCTTC
TRBV6-1	TRBJ1-5	.	.	CATQGLSNQPQHF	TGTGCCACCCAGGGACTTTCAAATCAGCCCCAGCATTTT
TRBV29-1	TRBJ2-3	.	TRBD1	CSVEVPWDRGSDTQYF	TGCAGCGTTGAAGTACCCTGGGACAGGGGATCAGATACGCAGTATTTT
TRBV29-1	TRBJ2-3	once	.	CSVSGTDTQYF	TGCAGCGTTTCCGGCACAGATACGCAGTATTTT
TRBV30	TRBJ2-1	.	.	CAWSLSQVGEQFF	TGTGCCTGGAGTCTTTCCCAAGTCGGAGAGCAGTTCTTC
TRBV9	TRBJ2-2	.	.	CASSVGLYTGELFF	TGTGCCAGCAGCGTCGGACTTTACACCGGGGAGCTGTTTTTT
TRBV19	TRBJ1-6	.	.	CASSTETGDSPLHF	TGTGCCAGTAGTACCGAGACAGGTGATTCACCCCTCCACTTT
TRBV4-3	TRBJ1-1	.	TRBD1	CASSQAGQGKTEAFF	TGCGCCAGCAGCCAAGCGGGACAGGGAAAGACTGAAGCTTTCTTT
TRBV5-1	TRBJ2-1	.	.	CASSYVTGPSYNEQFF	TGCGCCAGCAGCTATGTAACGGGCCCGTCCTACAATGAGCAGTTCTTC
TRBV30	TRBJ1-2	.	.	CAWSASGLDGYTF	TGTGCCTGGAGTGCCTCGGGTTTGGACGGCTACACCTTC
TRBV18	TRBJ2-5	.	.	CASSPRSVQETQYF	TGTGCCAGCTCACCACGTTCAGTCCAAGAGACCCAGTACTTC
TRBV7-6	TRBJ2-3	.	TRBD2	CASSFGTSGDSDTQYF	TGTGCCAGCAGCTTTGGGACTAGCGGGGATTCAGATACGCAGTATTTT
TRBV30	TRBJ1-4	.	.	CAWTPGGGVKLFF	TGTGCCTGGACCCCAGGTGGAGGGGTAAAACTGTTTTTT
TRBV18	TRBJ2-3	.	.	CASSPMAGSTDTQYF	TGTGCCAGCTCACCAATGGCGGGGAGCACAGATACGCAGTATTTT
TRBV10-3	TRBJ1-2	.	.	CASRADYGYTF	TGTGCCAGCAGGGCGGACTATGGCTACACCTTC
TRBV28	TRBJ1-3	.	.	CASSYTFSGNTIYF	TGTGCCAGCAGTTATACCTTCTCTGGAAACACCATATATTTT
TRBV28	TRBJ2-1	once	.	CASRLSGGDYNEQFF	TGTGCCAGCAGACTTAGTGGGGGTGACTACAATGAGCAGTTCTTC
TRBV6-5	TRBJ2-7	.	.	CASWKDPYEQYF	TGTGCCAGCTGGAAGGACCCTTACGAGCAGTACTTC
TRBV4-1	TRBJ1-3	.	.	CASSPGAGYSGNTIYF	TGCGCCAGCAGCCCAGGGGCCGGCTACTCTGGAAACACCATATATTTT
TRBV6-1	TRBJ1-2	.	.	CASSEGVVGYGYTF	TGTGCCAGCAGTGAAGGGGTCGTCGGGTATGGCTACACCTTC
TRBV25-1	TRBJ2-7	.	TRBD1	CASSNLPGQGFYEQYF	TGTGCCAGCAGTAATTTACCGGGACAGGGGTTCTACGAGCAGTACTTC
TRBV6-5	TRBJ2-2	once	TRBD1	CASSYNRDRGTGELFF	TGTGCCAGCAGTTACAACCGGGACAGAGGCACCGGGGAGCTGTTTTTT
TRBV5-8	TRBJ1-2	.	.	CASSLGDTLLGYGYTF	TGTGCCAGCAGCTTGGGAGACACCCTCCTGGGCTATGGCTACACCTTC
TRBV9	TRBJ2-1	.	TRBD2	CASSVDGGTYNEQFF	TGTGCCAGCAGCGTAGACGGGGGGACCTACAATGAGCAGTTCTTC